This TCR beta chain derives from a study of T cell responses to AZD1222 COVID-19 vaccine. Only a few counts were recorded for this clone. Its antigen is undetermined. This CDR3 contains 14 residues. Trimming cost V 3 bases and J 6 bases; bases outside gene matches: 2. The V gene's germline CDR1 is MGHRA and CDR2 YSYEKL. Investigators merged groups given second doses at roughly 4 or roughly 12 weeks. Whole-study findings and limits: Repertoire sampling occurred only after the peak T cell response. Clonal diversity was possibly underestimated, and white British individuals and females predominated among donors.

Generated by immunoSEQ multiplex PCR, the TCRdb table keeps only in-frame clones and is missing some. The table shows roughly 80,000 clones, with around nine tenths occurring only once. This TCR derives from an adult who received the AZD1222 COVID-19 vaccine. The sequencing used peripheral blood, collected 28 days after the second AZD1222 dose. The chain couples TRBV4-1 to TRBJ1-4; TRBD1 agrees at 9 bases. For the CDR3, the DNA is TGCGCCAGCAGCCAGAGGACAGGGGATGAAAAACTGTTTTTT. This translates into CASSQRTGDEKLFF.